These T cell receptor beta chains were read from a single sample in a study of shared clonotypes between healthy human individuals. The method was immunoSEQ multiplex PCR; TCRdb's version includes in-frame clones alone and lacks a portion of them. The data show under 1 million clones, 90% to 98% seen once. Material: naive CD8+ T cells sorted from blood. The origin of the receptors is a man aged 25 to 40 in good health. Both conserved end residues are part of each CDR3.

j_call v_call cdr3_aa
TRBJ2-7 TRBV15 CATSRGVSATYEQYF
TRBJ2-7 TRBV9 CASGRQSEQYF
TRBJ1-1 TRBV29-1 CSVGAGTRTEAFF
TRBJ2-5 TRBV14 CASSPDYPPQETQYF
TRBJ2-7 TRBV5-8 CASRAYEQYF
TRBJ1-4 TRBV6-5 CASSYSGPEEKLFF
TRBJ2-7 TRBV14 CASSLGQGPYEQYF
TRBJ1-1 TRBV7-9 CASSLGRNTEAFF
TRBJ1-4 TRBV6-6 CASSWAGGEKLFF
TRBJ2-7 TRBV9 CASSATGDGSYEQYF
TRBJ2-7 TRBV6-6 CASSYTAASYEQYF
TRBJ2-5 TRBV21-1 CARHTSPGETQYF
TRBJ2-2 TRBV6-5 CASSYSMGTGELFF
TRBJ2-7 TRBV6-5 CASSYSRTGDYEQYF
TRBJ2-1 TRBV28 CASSLSGSDYNEQFF
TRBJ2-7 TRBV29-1 CSVIPDRGLREQYF
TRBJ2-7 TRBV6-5 CASRFQGEQYF
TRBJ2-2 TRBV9 CASSGGFQGVRGELFF
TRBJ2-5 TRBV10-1 CASSESGAGDGETQYF
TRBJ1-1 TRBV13 CASSFGQMNTEAFF
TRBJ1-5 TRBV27 CASGGGQGGSNQPQHF
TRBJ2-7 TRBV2 CASIHMAGGKEEQYF
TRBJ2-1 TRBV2 CAIRGSSYNEQFF
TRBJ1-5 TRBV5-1 CASPSGTGDSNQPQHF
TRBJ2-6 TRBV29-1 CSALPRSGANVLTF
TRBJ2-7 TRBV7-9 CASSLATGTGAYEQYF
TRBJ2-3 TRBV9 CASRAGTTSTDTQYF
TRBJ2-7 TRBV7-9 CASSLTQGSSYEQYF
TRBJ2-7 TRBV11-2 CASSLVGRARYEQYF
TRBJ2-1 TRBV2 CASGDSYNEQFF
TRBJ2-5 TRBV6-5 CASSYSPGLGETQYF
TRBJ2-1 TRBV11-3 CASSPDGANEQFF
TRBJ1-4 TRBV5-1 CASSLARTTGEKLFF
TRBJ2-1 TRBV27 CASSLYFGYNEQFF
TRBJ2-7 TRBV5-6 CASSLFDSWTYEQYF
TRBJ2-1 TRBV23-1 CASSLGTDRELHNEQFF
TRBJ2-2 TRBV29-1 CSGVGGNTGELFF
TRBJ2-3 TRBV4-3 CASSQGIRLLAGGEADTQYF
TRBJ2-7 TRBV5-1 CASSETLLSYEQYF
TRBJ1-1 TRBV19 CASSIEQGAGNTEAFF
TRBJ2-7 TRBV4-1 CASSQVPGLAELISYEQYF
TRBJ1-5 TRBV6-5 CASRRTGGNQPQHF
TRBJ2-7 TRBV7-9 CASSSAGGTVAYEQYF
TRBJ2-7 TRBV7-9 CASSPPTSSSYEQYF
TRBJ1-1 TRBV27 CASSPGQLNTEAFF
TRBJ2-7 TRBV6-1 CASSEASLVGYEQYF
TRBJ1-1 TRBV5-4 CASSFPHAEAFF
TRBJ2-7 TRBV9 CASSGTGTEQYF
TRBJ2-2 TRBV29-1 CSVDSGQTGELFF
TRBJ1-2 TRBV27 CASSLVGASLDGYTF
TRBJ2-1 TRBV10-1 CASSESDSYNEQFF
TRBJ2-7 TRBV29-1 CSVDIDYEQYF
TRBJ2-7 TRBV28 CASSVDSYEQYF
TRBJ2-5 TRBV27 CASSQGTSGSQETQYF
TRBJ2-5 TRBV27 CASSLGTTVETQYF
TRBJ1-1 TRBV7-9 CASSRPGQGMTEAFF
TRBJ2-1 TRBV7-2 CASSLEVGRAGPYNEQFF